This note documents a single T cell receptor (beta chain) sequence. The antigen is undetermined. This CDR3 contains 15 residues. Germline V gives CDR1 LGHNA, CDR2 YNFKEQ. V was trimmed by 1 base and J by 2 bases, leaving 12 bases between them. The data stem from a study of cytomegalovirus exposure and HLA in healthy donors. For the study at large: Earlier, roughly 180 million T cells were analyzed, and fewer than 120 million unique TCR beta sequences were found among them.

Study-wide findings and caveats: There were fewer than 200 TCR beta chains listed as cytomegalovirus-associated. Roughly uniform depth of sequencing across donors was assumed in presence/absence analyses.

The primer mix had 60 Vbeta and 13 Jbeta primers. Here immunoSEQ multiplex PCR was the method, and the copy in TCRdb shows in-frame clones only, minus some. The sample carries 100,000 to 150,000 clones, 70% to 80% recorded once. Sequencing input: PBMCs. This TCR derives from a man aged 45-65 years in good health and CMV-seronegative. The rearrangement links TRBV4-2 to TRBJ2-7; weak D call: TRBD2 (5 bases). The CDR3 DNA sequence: TGTGCCAGCAGCCAAGCGCAGACGGGGACCTACGAGCAGTACTTC. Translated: CASSQAQTGTYEQYF.